The T cell receptor beta chain described here comes from a study of cytomegalovirus exposure and HLA in healthy donors. Study results and caveats: Some public TCRs appeared in many individuals, while most sequences were rare. Most of the TCR beta V segments (in an earlier analysis) were productive either about 90% or about 30% of the time. Immune exposure data for these donors was limited to CMV serostatus. TCR beta V- and J-gene trimming, according to a later analysis, was linked to a missense DCLRE1C variant.

A word on this clone: Antigen: not known.

This CDR3 contains 14 residues. V lost 6 bases and J lost 1; bases outside the gene matches: 1. CDR1 and CDR2 (germline): MDHEN, SYDVKM. PCR primers comprised 60 Vbeta and 13 Jbeta primers. Produced via immunoSEQ multiplex PCR; TCRdb's table is partial and in-frame only. The sample contains under 200,000 clones, about 68% of which appear only once. The sequencing sample was made of PBMCs. The V call is TRBV28, the J call TRBJ1-5, with TRBD1 matching 9 bases. The clonotype was recovered from a female donor in good health and CMV-seronegative. The CDR3 spells CASRQGASNQPQHF. CDR3 DNA sequence: TGTGCCAGCAGACAGGGGGCGAGCAATCAGCCCCAGCATTTT.